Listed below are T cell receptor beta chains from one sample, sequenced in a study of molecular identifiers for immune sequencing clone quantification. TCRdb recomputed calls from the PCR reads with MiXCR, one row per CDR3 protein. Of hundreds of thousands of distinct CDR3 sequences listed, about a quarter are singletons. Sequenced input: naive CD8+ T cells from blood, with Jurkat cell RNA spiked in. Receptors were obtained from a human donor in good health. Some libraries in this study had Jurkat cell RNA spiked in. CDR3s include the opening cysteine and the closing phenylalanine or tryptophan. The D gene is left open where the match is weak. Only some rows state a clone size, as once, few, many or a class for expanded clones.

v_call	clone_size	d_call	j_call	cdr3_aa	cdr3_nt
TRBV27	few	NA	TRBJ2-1	CASRGLTPDNEQFF	TGTGCCAGCAGGGGGTTGACGCCAGACAATGAGCAGTTCTTC
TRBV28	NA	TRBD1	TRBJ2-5	CVRSQTGGSETQYF	TGTGTCCGCAGCCAGACAGGGGGCTCAGAGACCCAGTACTTC
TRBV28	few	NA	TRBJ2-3	CASIPPPISFHTDTQYF	TGTGCCAGCATTCCCCCCCCGATTTCGTTCCACACAGATACGCAGTATTTT
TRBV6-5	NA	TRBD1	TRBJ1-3	CASRETGGAGNTIYF	TGTGCCAGCAGAGAAACAGGGGGCGCTGGAAACACCATATATTTT
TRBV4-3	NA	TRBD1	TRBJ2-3	CASSQGFGRDRTADTQYF	TGCGCCAGCAGCCAAGGTTTCGGTCGGGACAGGACAGCAGATACGCAGTATTTT
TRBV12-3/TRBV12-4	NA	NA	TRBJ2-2	CASSSTENTEELFF	TGTGCCAGCAGTTCCACAGAGAACACCGAGGAGCTGTTTTTT
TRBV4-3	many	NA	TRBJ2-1	CASSPGHGADEQFF	TGCGCCAGCAGCCCGGGACACGGGGCCGATGAGCAGTTCTTC
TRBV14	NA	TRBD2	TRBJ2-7	CASSQLPSSGGPNYEQYF	TGTGCCAGCAGCCAACTCCCCAGTAGCGGGGGGCCTAACTACGAGCAGTACTTC
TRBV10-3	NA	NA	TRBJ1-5	CAISDVRSGNQPQHF	TGTGCCATCAGTGATGTGAGGTCTGGCAATCAGCCCCAGCATTTT
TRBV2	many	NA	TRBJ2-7	CASSEVVGASYEQYF	TGTGCCAGCAGTGAAGTGGTAGGGGCCTCCTACGAGCAGTACTTC
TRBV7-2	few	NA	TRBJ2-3	CASSNIRELTDTQYF	TGTGCCAGCAGTAATATCCGGGAGTTGACAGATACGCAGTATTTT
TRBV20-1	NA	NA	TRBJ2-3	CSARMGAYADTQYF	TGCAGTGCTAGGATGGGGGCCTACGCAGATACGCAGTATTTT
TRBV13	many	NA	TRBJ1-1	CASTEGTQGSEAFF	TGTGCCAGCACCGAGGGGACACAGGGAAGTGAAGCTTTCTTT
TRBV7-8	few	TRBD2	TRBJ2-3	CASALGGTGTRVADTQYF	TGTGCCAGCGCCCTAGGGGGAACCGGGACTAGGGTCGCAGATACGCAGTATTTT
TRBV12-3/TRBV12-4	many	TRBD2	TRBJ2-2	CASSTGLANTGELFF	TGTGCCAGCAGTACGGGACTAGCGAACACCGGGGAGCTGTTTTTT
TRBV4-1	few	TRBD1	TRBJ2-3	CASSQVGQGFWDPSTDTQYF	TGCGCCAGCAGCCAAGTGGGACAGGGGTTTTGGGACCCTAGCACAGATACGCAGTATTTT
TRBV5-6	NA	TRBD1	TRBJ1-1	CASSSTGVTEAFF	TGTGCCAGCAGCTCAACAGGGGTAACTGAAGCTTTCTTT
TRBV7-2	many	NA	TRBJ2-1	CASSLGGGSYNEQFF	TGTGCCAGCAGCTTGGGGGGCGGCTCCTACAATGAGCAGTTCTTC
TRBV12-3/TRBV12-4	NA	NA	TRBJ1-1	CASSSGQNTEAFF	TGTGCCAGCAGTTCCGGACAGAACACTGAAGCTTTCTTT
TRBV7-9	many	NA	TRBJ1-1	CASSAGYTEAFF	TGTGCCAGCAGCGCAGGTTACACTGAAGCTTTCTTT
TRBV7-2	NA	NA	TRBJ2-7	CASSYRTANYEQYF	TGTGCCAGCAGCTACCGGACAGCAAACTACGAGCAGTACTTC
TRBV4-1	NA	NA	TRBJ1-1	CASSHARGVGTEAFF	TGCGCCAGCAGCCACGCTAGGGGCGTAGGCACTGAAGCTTTCTTT
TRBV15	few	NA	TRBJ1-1	CATREQGSTEAFF	TGTGCCACCAGGGAGCAGGGCAGCACTGAAGCTTTCTTT
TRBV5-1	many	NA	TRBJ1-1	CASSPPGYDTEAFF	TGCGCCAGCAGCCCACCGGGGTACGACACTGAAGCTTTCTTT
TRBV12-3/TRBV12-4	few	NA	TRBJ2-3	CASTQLSTDTQYF	TGTGCCAGCACCCAATTAAGCACAGATACGCAGTATTTT
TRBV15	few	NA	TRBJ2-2	CATSRDGGLNTGELFF	TGTGCCACCAGCAGAGATGGGGGTCTCAACACCGGGGAGCTGTTTTTT
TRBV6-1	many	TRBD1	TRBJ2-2	CASSEGTGGFGELFF	TGTGCCAGCAGTGAAGGGACAGGGGGCTTCGGGGAGCTGTTTTTT
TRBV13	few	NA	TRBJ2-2	CASCVASTGNSANTGELFF	TGTGCCAGCTGTGTAGCGTCTACAGGGAACTCCGCGAACACCGGGGAGCTGTTTTTT
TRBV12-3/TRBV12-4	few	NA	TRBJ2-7	CASSFFQVREQYF	TGTGCCAGCAGTTTTTTTCAGGTCAGGGAGCAGTACTTC
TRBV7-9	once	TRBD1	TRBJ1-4	CASSTSTGASEKLVF	TGTGCCAGCAGCACGAGCACAGGGGCCAGTGAAAAACTGGTTTTT
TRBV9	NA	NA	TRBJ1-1	CASSVAGYLNLGTEAFF	TGTGCCAGCAGCGTAGCCGGGTACCTGAACTTGGGCACTGAAGCTTTCTTT
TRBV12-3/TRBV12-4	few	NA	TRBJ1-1	CASSSDAGYAGTEAFF	TGTGCCAGCAGTTCGGACGCCGGGTACGCGGGCACTGAAGCTTTCTTT
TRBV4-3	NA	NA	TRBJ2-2	CASSPSPGLYNTGELFF	TGCGCCAGCAGCCCATCGCCAGGCCTTTATAACACCGGGGAGCTGTTTTTT
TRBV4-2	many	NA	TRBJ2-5	CASSQEEQPPLSTQYF	TGTGCCAGCAGCCAAGAGGAACAGCCACCTCTCTCGACCCAGTACTTC
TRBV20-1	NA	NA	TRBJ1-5	CSARDPRYTQHF	TGCAGTGCTAGAGATCCCCGATATACGCAGCATTTT
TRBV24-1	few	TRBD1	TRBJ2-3	CATSDRTGGLDTQYF	TGTGCCACCAGTGATCGGACAGGGGGCCTGGATACGCAGTATTTT
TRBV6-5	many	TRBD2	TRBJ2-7	CASSPGLATNEQYF	TGTGCCAGCAGCCCCGGACTAGCTACCAACGAGCAGTACTTC
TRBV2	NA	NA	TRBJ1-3	CASSKDAPDSGNTIYF	TGTGCCAGCAGTAAGGACGCACCTGACTCTGGAAACACCATATATTTT
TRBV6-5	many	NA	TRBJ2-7	CASSPSLARGGFIDEQYF	TGTGCCAGCAGTCCCTCCTTAGCCAGGGGAGGATTTATCGACGAGCAGTACTTC
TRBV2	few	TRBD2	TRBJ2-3	CASSDPEREYGTDTQYF	TGTGCCAGCAGTGACCCCGAGCGGGAGTATGGCACAGATACGCAGTATTTT
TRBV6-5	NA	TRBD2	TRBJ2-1	CASSSGPEGGSSNEQFF	TGTGCCAGCAGTTCGGGGCCGGAGGGAGGGAGCTCCAATGAGCAGTTCTTC
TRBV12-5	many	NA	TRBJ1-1	CASGRSQNTEAFF	TGTGCTAGTGGCCGCTCTCAGAACACTGAAGCTTTCTTT
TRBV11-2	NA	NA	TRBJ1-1	CASSPGMISGTEAFF	TGTGCCAGCAGCCCAGGAATGATCAGTGGCACTGAAGCTTTCTTT
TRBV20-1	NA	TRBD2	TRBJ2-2	CSARVAGGRSAGELFF	TGCAGTGCTAGAGTTGCTGGCGGGAGGAGCGCCGGGGAGCTGTTTTTT
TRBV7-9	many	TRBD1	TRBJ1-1	CASSLGGTGETEAFF	TGTGCCAGCAGCTTAGGCGGGACAGGGGAAACTGAAGCTTTCTTT
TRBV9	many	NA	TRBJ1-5	CASSVAGSNQPQHF	TGTGCCAGCAGCGTAGCAGGGTCCAATCAGCCCCAGCATTTT
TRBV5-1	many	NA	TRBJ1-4	CASSMELNEKLFF	TGCGCCAGCAGCATGGAGCTTAATGAAAAACTGTTTTTT
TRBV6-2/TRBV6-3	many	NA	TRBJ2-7	CASSTHRAYEQYF	TGTGCCAGCAGTACTCACCGGGCCTACGAGCAGTACTTC
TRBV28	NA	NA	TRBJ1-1	CASRSGRAGTEAFF	TGTGCCAGCAGATCCGGCAGGGCGGGCACTGAAGCTTTCTTT
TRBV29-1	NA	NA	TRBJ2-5	CSVVMLETQCF	TGCAGCGTTGTCATGCTAGAGACCCAGTGCTTC